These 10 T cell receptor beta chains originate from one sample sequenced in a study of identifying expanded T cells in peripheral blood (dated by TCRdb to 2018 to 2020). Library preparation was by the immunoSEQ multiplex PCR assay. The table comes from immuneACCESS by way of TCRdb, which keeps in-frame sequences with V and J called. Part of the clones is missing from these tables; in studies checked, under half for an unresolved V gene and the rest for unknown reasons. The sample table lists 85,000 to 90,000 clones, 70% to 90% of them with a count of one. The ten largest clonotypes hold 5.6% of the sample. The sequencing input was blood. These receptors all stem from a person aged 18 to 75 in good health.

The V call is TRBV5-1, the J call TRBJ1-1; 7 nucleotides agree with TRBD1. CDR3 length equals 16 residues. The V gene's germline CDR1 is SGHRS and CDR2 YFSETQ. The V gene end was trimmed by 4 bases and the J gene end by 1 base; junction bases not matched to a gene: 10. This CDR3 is CASSGGGLSKNTEAFF. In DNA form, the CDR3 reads TGCGCCAGCAGCGGAGGGGGCTTGTCCAAGAACACTGAAGCTTTCTTT.

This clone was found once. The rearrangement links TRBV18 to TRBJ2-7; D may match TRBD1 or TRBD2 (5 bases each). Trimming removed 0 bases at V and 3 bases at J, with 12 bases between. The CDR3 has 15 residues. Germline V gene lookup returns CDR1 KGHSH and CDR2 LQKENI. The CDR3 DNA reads TGTGCCAGCTCACCACCGGGGGACCAGCGCTACGAGCAGTACTTC. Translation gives CASSPPGDQRYEQYF.

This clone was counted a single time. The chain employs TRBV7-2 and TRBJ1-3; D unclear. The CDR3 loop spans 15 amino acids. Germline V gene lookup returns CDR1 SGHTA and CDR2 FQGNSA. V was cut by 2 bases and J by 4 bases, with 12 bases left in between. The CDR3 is CASSLMWVRGNTIYF. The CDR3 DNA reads TGTGCCAGCAGCTTAATGTGGGTGAGGGGAAACACCATATATTTT.

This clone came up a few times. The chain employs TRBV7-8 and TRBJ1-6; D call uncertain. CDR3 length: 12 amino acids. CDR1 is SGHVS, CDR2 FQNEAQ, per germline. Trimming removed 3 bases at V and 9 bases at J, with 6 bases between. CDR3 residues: CASSFSGSPLHF. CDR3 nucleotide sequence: TGTGCCAGCAGCTTCAGCGGTTCACCCCTCCACTTT.

The CDR3 sequence: CASSFGGRGELFF. DNA for the CDR3: TGCGCCAGCAGCTTTGGGGGTCGCGGGGAGCTGTTTTTT. The V call is TRBV5-1, the J call TRBJ2-2, with D perhaps being TRBD1 or TRBD2 (5 bases each). Germline V gene data show CDR1 as SGHRS and CDR2 as YFSETQ. CDR3 length: 13 amino acids. The V end was cut by 2 bases, the J end by 7 bases, with 9 bases between.

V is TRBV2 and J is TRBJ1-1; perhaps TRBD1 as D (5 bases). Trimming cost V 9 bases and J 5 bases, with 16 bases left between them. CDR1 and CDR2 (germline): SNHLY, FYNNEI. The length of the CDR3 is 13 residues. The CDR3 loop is CASQFTGTTEAFF. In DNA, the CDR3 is TGTGCCAGTCAATTTACGGGGACGACTGAAGCTTTCTTT. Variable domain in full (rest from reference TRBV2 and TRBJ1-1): EPEVTQTPSHQVTQMGQEVILRCVPISNHLYFYWYRQILGQKVEFLVSFYNNEISEKSEIFDDQFSVERPDGSNFTLKIRSTKLEDSAMYFCASQFTGTTEAFFGQGTRLTVV.

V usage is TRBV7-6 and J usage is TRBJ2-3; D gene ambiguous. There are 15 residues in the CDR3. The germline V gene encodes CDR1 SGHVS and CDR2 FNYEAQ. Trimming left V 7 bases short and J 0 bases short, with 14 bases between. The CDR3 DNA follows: TGTGCCAGCATTCCGTGGGGTTCTAGCACAGATACGCAGTATTTT. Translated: CASIPWGSSTDTQYF.

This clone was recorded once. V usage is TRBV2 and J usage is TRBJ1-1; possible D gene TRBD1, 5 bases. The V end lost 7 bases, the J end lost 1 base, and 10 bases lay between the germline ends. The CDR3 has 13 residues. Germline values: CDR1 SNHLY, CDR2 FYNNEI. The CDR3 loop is CASILDKNTEAFF. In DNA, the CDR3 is TGTGCCAGCATCCTGGACAAGAACACTGAAGCTTTCTTT.

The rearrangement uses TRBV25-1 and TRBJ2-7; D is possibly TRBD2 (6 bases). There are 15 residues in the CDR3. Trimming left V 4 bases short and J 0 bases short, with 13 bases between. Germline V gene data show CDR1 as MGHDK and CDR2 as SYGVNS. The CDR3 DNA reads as TGTGCCAGCAGTGGGGGACTTTCGAGCTCCTACGAGCAGTACTTC. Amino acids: CASSGGLSSSYEQYF.

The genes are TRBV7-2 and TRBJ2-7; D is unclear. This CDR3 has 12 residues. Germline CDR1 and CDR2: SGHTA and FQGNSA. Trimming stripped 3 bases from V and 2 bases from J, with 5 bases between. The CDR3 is CASSLGTYEQYF. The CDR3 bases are TGTGCCAGCAGCTTGGGTACCTACGAGCAGTACTTC.